The clone carrying this T cell receptor beta chain occurred a few times. The antigen is not known. The CDR3 extends over 14 amino acids. CDR1 LGHNA and CDR2 YNFKEQ come from the germline V gene. V was pared by 4 bases and J by 4 bases, with 12 bases between. These data originate in a study of response to subunit inactivated influenza vaccine. Findings and caveats of the study: The authors suggested that every seasonal influenza vaccination recruits few new T cells.

TCRdb reprocessed the RT-PCR reads via MiXCR and lists one record per CDR3 protein. The sample includes about 700,000 distinct CDR3 sequences, about 14% of them seen just once. The TCR originated in a man over 45 who received an inactivated influenza vaccine. This chain links TRBV4-2 with TRBJ2-3; TRBD2 is a possible D gene (6 bases). The source was PBMCs from blood, collected less than 15 days before vaccination. CDR3: CASSRAGSADTQYF. The CDR3 DNA reads TGTGCCAGCAGCCGGGCGGGAAGCGCAGATACGCAGTATTTT.